Included here is one TCR beta chain sequence, with context. Its specificity is not known. The CDR3 spans 15 residues. Trimming stripped 1 base from V and 2 bases from J, with 13 bases between. The germline CDR1 and CDR2 sequences are SGHTS and YDEGEE. PCR amplification relied on 60 Vbeta primers (plus 13 Jbeta primers). As handled by the study authors: Roughly 80 million unique TCR beta chains, 9 million to 11 million shared, were counted in a later analysis. TCRdb keeps only in-frame clones here, not all; method: immunoSEQ multiplex PCR. Clone size and V and J calls were adopted from that table, with D and trimming inferred from the DNA. The sample includes some 190,000 clones, just over 75% of them seen just once. These data come from a study of cytomegalovirus exposure and HLA in healthy donors. General study findings and limits: It was 164 TCR beta chains that were listed as cytomegalovirus-associated. For most TCR beta V segments, an earlier analysis put the productive rate at about 90% or about 30% of the time.

The V gene is TRBV5-8, the J gene TRBJ2-7, with a tentative D call TRBD2 (6 bases). The origin of this receptor is a man younger than 30 in good health and CMV-seronegative. The sequencing sample was made of PBMCs. CDR3 residues: CASSLRGRPTYEQYF. As DNA, the CDR3 is TGTGCCAGCAGCTTGCGAGGGAGGCCTACCTACGAGCAGTACTTC.